The 25 T cell receptor beta chains presented below share a single source sample, sequenced in a study of T cells after somatic rescue of genetic block. Only in-frame clones appear in the TCRdb table, and some are missing; sequencing was by immunoSEQ multiplex PCR. The table shows about 88,000 clones, with around 89% occurring only once. Specimen: peripheral blood mononuclear cells (PBMCs). Every receptor here comes from a woman under 30.

This chain links TRBV5-1 with TRBJ2-5; 14 nucleotides match TRBD2. Germline trimming cut 4 bases from V and 5 bases from J; bases unmatched to any gene: 10. CDR3 length: 17 residues. Germline CDR1 SGHRS, CDR2 YFSETQ. The DNA for the CDR3 is TGCGCCAGCAGCATTGGGACTAGCGGGGGATTGGGGGAGACCCAGTACTTC. The encoded protein is CASSIGTSGGLGETQYF.

The chain has TRBV11-2 and TRBJ2-1, with TRBD2 identical over 9 bases. V dropped 2 bases and J dropped 4; count of bases not matched to a gene: 3. The CDR3 runs to 15 residues. Per the germline V gene, CDR1 is SGHAT and CDR2 is FQNNGV. CDR3: CASSLTSGFYNEQFF. CDR3 sequence (DNA): TGTGCCAGCAGCTTAACTAGCGGGTTTTACAATGAGCAGTTCTTC.

The chain links TRBV18 to TRBJ1-4, with D unclear. The CDR3 has 13 amino acids. The V gene lost 11 bases and the J gene lost 5 bases, with 15 bases spanning the gap. Germline-derived CDR1 and CDR2 are KGHSH and LQKENI. The CDR3 spells CASNRQQNEKLFF. In nucleotides, the CDR3 is TGTGCCTCCAACCGGCAGCAGAATGAAAAACTGTTTTTT.

The chain recombines TRBV5-1 with TRBJ1-2; the match to TRBD1 covers 8 bases. Germline V gives CDR1 SGHRS, CDR2 YFSETQ. The CDR3 sequence is 15 residues long. With 3 bases clipped from V and 0 bases from J, the junction kept 4 bases outside the gene matches. CDR3 sequence reads: CASSSGQGANYGYTF. In DNA form, the CDR3 reads TGCGCCAGCAGCTCTGGACAGGGTGCTAACTATGGCTACACCTTC.

This sequence joins TRBV7-2 and TRBJ2-7; D is undetermined. The CDR3 is made up of 14 amino acids. Germline assignment: CDR1 SGHTA and CDR2 FQGNSA. Trimming cost V 2 bases and J 3 bases, with 11 bases left between them. CDR3 nucleotides: TGTGCCAGCAGCTTAAGAACCTTTGGCTACGAGCAGTACTTC. Translating it yields CASSLRTFGYEQYF.

V and J are TRBV25-1 and TRBJ2-7, with a weak D call TRBD2 (6 bases). Trimming shortened V by 3 bases and J by 0 bases, and 12 bases separated the two germline ends. The CDR3 sequence is 15 residues long. Germline CDR1 is MGHDK and CDR2 is SYGVNS. CDR3 in amino acids: CASSEEGTSSYEQYF. CDR3 bases: TGTGCCAGCAGTGAGGAGGGAACCAGCTCCTACGAGCAGTACTTC.

The chain couples TRBV27 to TRBJ2-7; the match to TRBD1 covers 8 bases. The CDR3 extends over 19 amino acids. Germline-derived CDR1 and CDR2 are MNHEY and SMNVEV (reference sequence). Losses at the gene ends were 5 bases for V and 4 bases for J; bases not matched to a gene: 22. This CDR3 is CASSPTGVVTHKLRYEQYF. In DNA, the CDR3 is TGTGCCAGCAGTCCGACAGGGGTCGTGACCCATAAATTGAGGTACGAGCAGTACTTC.

The chain uses TRBV27 and TRBJ2-7, with 10 bases identical to TRBD1. V was clipped by 5 bases and J by 3 bases; unmatched bases: 7. There are 15 residues in the CDR3. The germline CDR1 and CDR2 sequences are MNHEY and SMNVEV (reference sequence). Here the CDR3 reads CASSRGQGIFYEQYF. The DNA of the CDR3 is TGTGCCAGCAGTCGGGGACAGGGGATATTCTACGAGCAGTACTTC.

The chain links TRBV5-6 to TRBJ2-3; TRBD2 aligns across 11 bases. The CDR3 spans 15 residues. Germline values: CDR1 SGHDT, CDR2 YYEEEE. V lost 3 bases, J lost 5 bases, and 5 bases stayed unmatched. CDR3 in DNA: TGTGCCAGCAGCTCCCTAGCGGGAGGTGTAGATACGCAGTATTTT. Translating it yields CASSSLAGGVDTQYF.

This clone was counted a single time. The V call is TRBV6-1, the J call TRBJ1-5; D unresolved. The CDR3 sequence is 15 residues long. V was cut by 4 bases and J by 6 bases, with 16 bases left in between. Germline CDR1 is MNHNS and CDR2 is SASEGT. CDR3 nucleotides: TGTGCCAGCAGTGGTTCCCAGGTTTCAAGTCAGCCCCAGCATTTT. This gives the protein CASSGSQVSSQPQHF.

In DNA form, the CDR3 reads TGTGCCACCAGCAGTAGAATTAACCGGGACAGGACCTATGGCTACACCTTC. Translation: CATSSRINRDRTYGYTF. V gene TRBV15 combines with J gene TRBJ1-2; 8 bases match TRBD1. Per germline, CDR1 LNHNV and CDR2 YYDKDF (reference sequence). This CDR3 is 17 amino acids long. V lost 3 bases and J lost 4; bases outside the gene matches: 13.

The J gene is TRBJ2-2, the V gene TRBV10-3, with 11 bases matching TRBD2. This CDR3 region has 14 residues. Germline CDR1 ENHRY, CDR2 SYGVKD. V was pared by 10 bases and J by 8 bases, with 9 bases of the junction left unmatched. CDR3 coding DNA: TGTGCCACCTACTTGACTAGCGGGATTGGGGAGCTGTTTTTT. Its translation is CATYLTSGIGELFF.

The chain joins TRBV7-9 to TRBJ1-2; D is unresolved. In germline, CDR1 is SEHNR, CDR2 FQNEAQ (reference sequence). CDR3 length: 13 amino acids. V gave up 1 base and J gave up 4 bases, with 7 bases separating them. The CDR3 bases are TGTGCCAGCAGCTTAGGGCACGGCTATGGCTACACCTTC. Its translation: CASSLGHGYGYTF.

This sequence joins TRBV7-9 and TRBJ1-1; D ambiguous. Between the trimmed V and J ends, which lost 0 bases and 0 bases, there was a span of 2 bases. Germline V lookup: CDR1 SEHNR, CDR2 FQNEAQ (reference sequence). The CDR3 sequence is 13 residues long. The CDR3 loop reads CASSLAMNTEAFF. The CDR3 DNA reads as TGTGCCAGCAGCTTAGCGATGAACACTGAAGCTTTCTTT. Looking up the rest from reference TRBV7-9 and TRBJ1-1 gives the full variable domain: DTGVSQNPRHKITKRGQNVTFRCDPISEHNRLYWYRQTLGQGPEFLTYFQNEAQLEKSRLLSDRFSAERPKGSFSTLEIQRTEQGDSAMYLCASSLAMNTEAFFGQGTRLTVV.

This chain connects TRBV11-2 to TRBJ2-7, with D perhaps being TRBD1 or TRBD2 (5 bases each). The CDR3 extends over 18 amino acids. Trimming took off 3 bases at V and 7 bases at J, with 28 bases between the two ends. Germline V gene data show CDR1 as SGHAT and CDR2 as FQNNGV. The CDR3 protein is CASSLGYGDRRTTWEQYF. CDR3 nucleotides: TGTGCCAGCAGCTTGGGCTACGGGGACCGTCGGACCACTTGGGAGCAGTACTTC.

The chain couples TRBV5-4 to TRBJ2-7; the D gene could be TRBD1 or TRBD2 (5 bases each). Germline loops: CDR1 SGHNT, CDR2 YYREEE (reference sequence). V was cut by 4 bases and J by 0 bases, with 11 bases left in between. The CDR3 sequence is 14 residues long. This CDR3 reads CASSPEGSSYEQYF. The CDR3 DNA is TGTGCCAGCAGCCCCGAGGGGAGCTCCTACGAGCAGTACTTC.

The chain has TRBV14 and TRBJ2-1; TRBD2 matches 11 bases. The CDR3 has 15 residues. The germline V gene has CDR1 SGHDN and CDR2 FVKESK. The V segment lost 3 bases and the J segment 7 bases; nucleotides outside the gene matches: 5. CDR3 sequence: CASSQPGLADNEQFF. CDR3 DNA: TGTGCCAGCAGCCAGCCGGGACTAGCGGATAATGAGCAGTTCTTC.

This clone was counted a few times. The V call is TRBV4-1, the J call TRBJ2-7, with 7 nucleotides matching TRBD1. The V gene end was trimmed by 3 bases and the J gene end by 4 bases; junction bases not matched to a gene: 9. The germline V gene encodes CDR1 MGHRA and CDR2 YSYEKL. The CDR3 runs to 15 residues. This CDR3 is CASSQVGQYYYEQYF. In DNA, the CDR3 is TGCGCCAGCAGCCAGGTGGGACAGTACTATTACGAGCAGTACTTC.

The chain links TRBV11-3 to TRBJ1-3, with no clear D. This CDR3 contains 14 residues. Trimming removed 3 bases at V and 0 bases at J, with 6 bases between. The germline V gene has CDR1 SGHNT and CDR2 YENEEA. As DNA, the CDR3 is TGTGCCAGCAGCTTCAGAGCCTCTGGAAACACCATATATTTT. Protein sequence: CASSFRASGNTIYF.

V is TRBV7-2 and J is TRBJ2-7, with 8 bases matching TRBD1. Per the germline V gene, CDR1 is SGHTA and CDR2 is FQGNSA. The CDR3 spans 17 residues. V lost 4 bases to trimming and J lost 0 bases; unmatched junction nucleotides: 11. The CDR3 loop is CASSSSQGAPSSYEQYF. CDR3 nucleotide sequence: TGTGCCAGCAGCTCGAGCCAGGGGGCGCCTAGCTCCTACGAGCAGTACTTC.

The chain joins TRBV18 to TRBJ2-5; possibly TRBD2 for D (5 bases). CDR3 length equals 12 residues. Per the germline V gene, CDR1 is KGHSH and CDR2 is LQKENI. Between the trimmed V and J ends, which lost 3 bases and 5 bases, there was a span of 7 bases. The CDR3 protein is CASSPSAETQYF. The CDR3 DNA is TGTGCCAGCTCACCTAGCGCGGAGACCCAGTACTTC.

This chain links TRBV29-1 with TRBJ1-2; D not resolved. Germline assignment: CDR1 SQVTM and CDR2 ANQGSEA. The CDR3 sequence is 14 residues long. Trimming pared 0 bases from V and 3 bases from J, leaving 11 bases between. CDR3 in DNA: TGCAGCGTTGAAGATCGCCCGGGCCACTATGGCTACACCTTC. As protein: CSVEDRPGHYGYTF.

The chain combines TRBV9 with TRBJ2-7, with 7 bases fitting TRBD2. J lost 2 bases, V lost 0 bases, and 5 bases had no gene match. Germline assignment: CDR1 SGDLS and CDR2 YYNGEE. This CDR3 is built from 15 residues. The DNA for the CDR3 is TGTGCCAGCAGCGTAGGGGAGGGGCTCACCTACGAGCAGTACTTC. Its protein product is CASSVGEGLTYEQYF.

The chain recombines TRBV30 with TRBJ1-5, with TRBD1 as a possible D gene (5 bases). Germline CDR1 is GTSNPN and CDR2 is SVGIG (reference sequence). The CDR3 spans 13 residues. Trimming shortened V by 2 bases and J by 1 base, and 6 bases separated the two germline ends. CDR3 protein: CAWSRDSNQPQHF. In DNA, the CDR3 is TGTGCCTGGAGTAGGGACAGCAATCAGCCCCAGCATTTT.

The genes are TRBV18 and TRBJ1-5, with 7 nucleotides matching TRBD1. Looked up from germline, CDR1 is KGHSH and CDR2 is LQKENI. Trimming removed 6 bases from V and 2 bases from J; junction bases left unmatched: 1. The CDR3 length is 13 residues. CDR3 sequence reads: CASSTGRNQPQHF. DNA for the CDR3: TGTGCCAGCTCGACAGGGCGCAATCAGCCCCAGCATTTT.